This T cell receptor (beta chain) was recorded in a study of vaccination and CD4 T cells after COVID-19. Remarks on this clonotype: Its specificity is unknown.

The Oncomine TCR Beta short-read assay sequenced DNA from cultured CD4+ T cells. TCRdb reprocessed the PCR reads via MiXCR and lists one record per CDR3 protein. Counted here are tens of thousands of distinct CDR3 sequences, more than 25% occurring once; the ten biggest clones make up just over 7%. Germline V CDR1 and CDR2: WNHNN, SYGVQD (reference sequence). This CDR3 is built from 14 residues. The V gene lost 10 bases and the J gene lost 0 bases, with 14 bases spanning the gap. Time point defined: late sampling 161 to 241 days after vaccination in three convalescent patients. Treatment reported: roughly nine-day PBMC culture with coronavirus spike peptide pools or control peptides (ViraFEST assay). Notes on the study in general: Convalescent patients saw a median approximately 90% of their reactive clones show up only after vaccination.

The rearrangement links TRBV10-1 to TRBJ2-3, with D uncertain. Sequencing was performed on CD4+ T cells from blood, cultured in vitro, taken about 7 months after SARS-CoV-2 vaccination. This receptor was obtained from a human donor who had recovered from COVID-19. The CDR3 here is CATREGDSTDTQYF. In DNA, the CDR3 is TGCGCCACGCGAGAAGGAGACAGCACAGATACGCAGTATTTT.